The T cell receptor beta chain described here comes from a study of blood T cell repertoires in COVID-19. Study details: Both acute and convalescent COVID-19 samples were obtained from the United States, Italy and Spain. PBMCs, B-cell-depleted T cells, or T cells were the source of the cDNA or gDNA that made up the material.

This CDR3 region has 19 residues. Trimming took off 1 base at V and 0 bases at J, with 19 bases between the two ends. Germline values: CDR1 MNHEY, CDR2 SMNVEV (reference sequence). Study processing details: Quantification of nucleated cells was approximated via reference gene primer amplification. Sequenced by immunoSEQ multiplex PCR; TCRdb stores in-frame clones only, minus some. The V and J calls and clone size are taken from that table; D and trimming were inferred from the DNA. The profile shows fewer than 200,000 clones, approximately 83% of them singletons. The V call is TRBV27, the J call TRBJ2-1, with D maybe TRBD1 (7 bases). The sequenced sample consisted of peripheral blood. This receptor was obtained from a woman of 80 years or more with acute or convalescent COVID-19. The CDR3 sequence: CASSLYPQGGRYSYNEQFF. CDR3 sequence (DNA): TGTGCCAGCAGTTTATATCCCCAGGGGGGCAGGTACTCCTACAATGAGCAGTTCTTC.